What follows describes a single T cell receptor beta chain. Its cognate antigen is unknown. CDR3 length equals 14 residues. Per germline, CDR1 MNHEY and CDR2 SVGAGI. The data belong to a study of cytomegalovirus exposure and HLA in healthy donors. PCR employed 60 Vbeta and 13 Jbeta primers. The table came from immunoSEQ multiplex PCR; TCRdb's copy has only in-frame clones and leaves some out. The table records about 190,000 clones, 75% to 90% of them present only once. Study-level results: Later analysis suggested most CMV-associated TCR beta chains were HLA-restricted. TCR beta sequences numbering 15,000 to 20,000 were associated with HLA alleles at 0.05 false discovery rate in a later analysis.

The material sequenced was PBMCs. The receptor comes from a man aged 25 to 40 in good health and CMV-seronegative. The chain uses TRBV6-5 and TRBJ2-5; D call uncertain. The J call is doubtful: the DNA matches TRBJ2-7 better. CDR3 sequence reads: CASSPQQISYEQYF. The CDR3 region has the DNA TGTGCCAGCAGTCCACAGCAGATCTCCTACGAGCAGTACTTC.